Listed below are T cell receptor beta chains from one sample, sequenced in a study of a mutant IDH1 vaccine in newly diagnosed glioma. Clones were sequenced by immunoSEQ multiplex PCR, and TCRdb holds only the in-frame ones, with some missing. The table lists approximately 110,000 clones, 90% of them singletons, with 0.61% in the top ten. The antigens of these receptors remain unknown. The sample consisted of PBMCs, taken from a glioma patient whose treatment included an IDH1 peptide vaccine. Receptors originate from a woman aged 45-60 years with glioma. CDR3s include the opening cysteine and the closing phenylalanine or tryptophan. Fields, in order: D gene, J gene, V gene, clone size, CDR3 protein, CDR3 DNA. The D gene is left open where the match is weak. Rows give clone size only sometimes, using once, few, many, or a class for an expanded clone.

D gene: TRBD1
J gene: TRBJ2-2
V gene: TRBV7-9
clone size: -
CDR3 protein: CASSPGQLNTGELFF
CDR3 DNA: TGTGCCAGCAGCCCGGGACAGTTGAACACCGGGGAGCTGTTTTTT

D gene: TRBD1
J gene: TRBJ2-7
V gene: TRBV27
clone size: -
CDR3 protein: CASSPRGRRYEQYF
CDR3 DNA: TGTGCCAGCAGTCCCAGGGGGCGCAGGTACGAGCAGTACTTC

D gene: -
J gene: TRBJ1-2
V gene: TRBV6-5
clone size: -
CDR3 protein: CASSTWRVEGYTF
CDR3 DNA: TGTGCCAGCAGTACCTGGAGGGTGGAGGGCTACACCTTC

D gene: -
J gene: TRBJ1-2
V gene: TRBV27
clone size: once
CDR3 protein: CASSSHPPGGYTF
CDR3 DNA: TGTGCCAGCAGTTCCCACCCCCCGGGGGGCTACACCTTC

D gene: -
J gene: TRBJ2-7
V gene: TRBV6-5
clone size: -
CDR3 protein: CASTHLGGTTPEQYF
CDR3 DNA: TGTGCCAGCACCCATCTAGGGGGGACAACCCCAGAGCAGTACTTC

D gene: -
J gene: TRBJ1-1
V gene: TRBV28
clone size: -
CDR3 protein: CASRTGGAETEAFF
CDR3 DNA: TGTGCCAGCCGCACTGGGGGGGCAGAAACTGAAGCTTTCTTT

D gene: TRBD1
J gene: TRBJ2-7
V gene: TRBV6-5
clone size: -
CDR3 protein: CASSYSTGQTYEQYF
CDR3 DNA: TGTGCCAGCAGTTACTCAACGGGACAGACCTACGAGCAGTACTTC

D gene: -
J gene: TRBJ1-4
V gene: TRBV7-9
clone size: -
CDR3 protein: CASSLDSWGDPLFF
CDR3 DNA: TGTGCCAGCAGCTTGGACAGTTGGGGAGACCCACTGTTTTTT

D gene: -
J gene: TRBJ2-6
V gene: TRBV6-5
clone size: -
CDR3 protein: CASSYMGPGANVLTF
CDR3 DNA: TGTGCCAGCAGTTACATGGGGCCTGGGGCCAACGTCCTGACTTTC

D gene: -
J gene: TRBJ2-5
V gene: TRBV15
clone size: once
CDR3 protein: CATSSRRMQETQYF
CDR3 DNA: TGTGCCACCAGCAGCAGGCGAATGCAAGAGACCCAGTACTTC

D gene: TRBD1
J gene: TRBJ1-1
V gene: TRBV28
clone size: -
CDR3 protein: CASSSRTGVEAFF
CDR3 DNA: TGTGCCAGCAGTTCGAGAACAGGGGTTGAAGCTTTCTTT

D gene: -
J gene: TRBJ1-3
V gene: TRBV30
clone size: -
CDR3 protein: CAWSEQIGNTIYF
CDR3 DNA: TGTGCCTGGAGTGAACAGATTGGAAACACCATATATTTT

D gene: -
J gene: TRBJ2-2
V gene: TRBV9
clone size: -
CDR3 protein: CASSGVLGRELFF
CDR3 DNA: TGTGCCAGCAGCGGAGTACTAGGCCGGGAGCTGTTTTTT

D gene: -
J gene: TRBJ2-1
V gene: TRBV2
clone size: -
CDR3 protein: CASSDDRPREQFF
CDR3 DNA: TGTGCCAGCAGTGATGATCGTCCTAGGGAGCAGTTCTTC

D gene: -
J gene: TRBJ1-2
V gene: TRBV2
clone size: -
CDR3 protein: CASSDPPIRYGYTF
CDR3 DNA: TGTGCCAGCAGTGACCCCCCGATTCGCTATGGCTACACCTTC

D gene: TRBD1
J gene: TRBJ2-5
V gene: TRBV6-1
clone size: -
CDR3 protein: CASSGTGRRETQYF
CDR3 DNA: TGTGCCAGCAGTGGGACAGGGAGGCGAGAGACCCAGTACTTC

D gene: -
J gene: TRBJ1-3
V gene: TRBV2
clone size: -
CDR3 protein: CASSVGSGAVSGTIYF
CDR3 DNA: TGTGCCAGCAGTGTCGGTTCAGGGGCCGTATCGGGCACCATATATTTT

D gene: -
J gene: TRBJ2-1
V gene: TRBV6-5
clone size: -
CDR3 protein: CASSREAFLDEQFF
CDR3 DNA: TGTGCCAGCAGTAGGGAGGCATTTCTCGATGAGCAGTTCTTC

D gene: TRBD2
J gene: TRBJ2-3
V gene: TRBV19
clone size: -
CDR3 protein: CASRSSSGRPDTQYF
CDR3 DNA: TGTGCCAGTAGGTCATCTAGCGGGAGGCCAGATACGCAGTATTTT

D gene: -
J gene: TRBJ1-5
V gene: TRBV6-5
clone size: -
CDR3 protein: CASGFNQPQHF
CDR3 DNA: TGTGCCAGCGGGTTCAATCAGCCCCAGCATTTT

D gene: -
J gene: TRBJ2-3
V gene: TRBV28
clone size: -
CDR3 protein: CASSWVGLSTDTQYF
CDR3 DNA: TGTGCCAGCAGTTGGGTTGGGCTTAGCACAGATACGCAGTATTTT

D gene: TRBD1
J gene: TRBJ1-4
V gene: TRBV28
clone size: -
CDR3 protein: CASRGTEIATNEKLFF
CDR3 DNA: TGTGCCAGCAGGGGGACAGAGATTGCAACTAATGAAAAACTGTTTTTT

D gene: -
J gene: TRBJ1-1
V gene: TRBV29-1
clone size: -
CDR3 protein: CSVVGGTEAFF
CDR3 DNA: TGCAGCGTTGTCGGGGGAACTGAAGCTTTCTTT

D gene: TRBD1
J gene: TRBJ1-5
V gene: TRBV9
clone size: -
CDR3 protein: CASSPTGISNQPQHF
CDR3 DNA: TGTGCCAGCAGCCCGACAGGGATTAGCAATCAGCCCCAGCATTTT

D gene: TRBD1
J gene: TRBJ2-7
V gene: TRBV11-2
clone size: -
CDR3 protein: CASSFRDRGSSYEQYF
CDR3 DNA: TGTGCCAGCAGCTTCCGGGACAGGGGTTCGTCCTACGAGCAGTACTTC

D gene: -
J gene: TRBJ2-3
V gene: TRBV6-4
clone size: -
CDR3 protein: CASSDGAGYTQYF
CDR3 DNA: TGTGCCAGCAGTGACGGGGCTGGATATACGCAGTATTTT

D gene: -
J gene: TRBJ2-1
V gene: TRBV5-1
clone size: -
CDR3 protein: CASSFQPADSYNEQFF
CDR3 DNA: TGCGCCAGCAGCTTCCAACCAGCGGACTCCTACAATGAGCAGTTCTTC

D gene: -
J gene: TRBJ2-7
V gene: TRBV12-2
clone size: -
CDR3 protein: CARIKGQGLGEQYF
CDR3 DNA: TGTGCAAGGATAAAGGGACAGGGGTTAGGCGAGCAGTACTTC

D gene: -
J gene: TRBJ2-3
V gene: TRBV7-8
clone size: -
CDR3 protein: CASSLTGVVQYF
CDR3 DNA: TGTGCCAGCAGCTTAACAGGAGTTGTGCAGTATTTT

D gene: -
J gene: TRBJ1-1
V gene: TRBV4-1
clone size: -
CDR3 protein: CASSQVRGTEAFF
CDR3 DNA: TGCGCCAGCAGCCAAGTTCGGGGGACTGAAGCTTTCTTT

D gene: TRBD2
J gene: TRBJ2-1
V gene: TRBV29-1
clone size: -
CDR3 protein: CSVSSLAADEQFF
CDR3 DNA: TGCAGCGTCAGTTCACTAGCGGCGGATGAGCAGTTCTTC

D gene: -
J gene: TRBJ2-3
V gene: TRBV6-1
clone size: -
CDR3 protein: CASSGGPSTDTQYF
CDR3 DNA: TGTGCCAGCAGTGGGGGGCCAAGCACAGATACGCAGTATTTT

D gene: TRBD1
J gene: TRBJ1-2
V gene: TRBV29-1
clone size: -
CDR3 protein: CSATQGAYGYTF
CDR3 DNA: TGCAGCGCAACCCAGGGGGCCTATGGCTACACCTTC

D gene: -
J gene: TRBJ2-1
V gene: TRBV2
clone size: -
CDR3 protein: CASSGNEQFF
CDR3 DNA: TGTGCCAGCAGTGGTAATGAGCAGTTCTTC

D gene: -
J gene: TRBJ1-2
V gene: TRBV15
clone size: once
CDR3 protein: CATSRDGGSRGYTF
CDR3 DNA: TGTGCCACCAGCAGAGATGGGGGGTCCAGGGGTTACACCTTC

D gene: -
J gene: TRBJ2-6
V gene: TRBV28
clone size: -
CDR3 protein: CAARGGSGANVLTF
CDR3 DNA: TGTGCCGCTAGAGGCGGCTCTGGGGCCAACGTCCTGACTTTC

D gene: TRBD2
J gene: TRBJ2-3
V gene: TRBV10-2
clone size: -
CDR3 protein: CASRLAGITDTQYF
CDR3 DNA: TGCGCCAGCAGGCTAGCGGGAATCACAGATACGCAGTATTTT

D gene: -
J gene: TRBJ1-5
V gene: TRBV29-1
clone size: -
CDR3 protein: CSASSQSSNQPQHF
CDR3 DNA: TGCAGCGCCTCCTCCCAGAGTAGCAATCAGCCCCAGCATTTT

D gene: TRBD1
J gene: TRBJ1-4
V gene: TRBV19
clone size: -
CDR3 protein: CARPTGELFF
CDR3 DNA: TGTGCCCGGCCGACAGGGGAACTGTTTTTT

D gene: TRBD2
J gene: TRBJ2-5
V gene: TRBV28
clone size: -
CDR3 protein: CASTNRGEQETQYF
CDR3 DNA: TGTGCCAGCACCAATCGGGGGGAGCAAGAGACCCAGTACTTC

D gene: TRBD2
J gene: TRBJ2-3
V gene: TRBV6-4
clone size: -
CDR3 protein: CASSDSKAPLAGGPTDTQYF
CDR3 DNA: TGTGCCAGCAGTGACTCGAAGGCTCCCCTAGCGGGAGGGCCCACAGATACGCAGTATTTT

D gene: -
J gene: TRBJ2-1
V gene: TRBV10-3
clone size: -
CDR3 protein: CAISEPPRGADEQFF
CDR3 DNA: TGTGCCATCAGTGAGCCACCTCGGGGGGCGGATGAGCAGTTCTTC

D gene: TRBD1
J gene: TRBJ2-7
V gene: TRBV28
clone size: -
CDR3 protein: CASSLRTGRYEQYF
CDR3 DNA: TGTGCCAGCAGTCTCCGGACAGGACGCTACGAGCAGTACTTC

D gene: -
J gene: TRBJ2-3
V gene: TRBV6-6
clone size: -
CDR3 protein: CASKEIQAQGDTQYF
CDR3 DNA: TGTGCCAGCAAAGAAATCCAGGCTCAAGGAGATACGCAGTATTTT